The clone carrying this T cell receptor beta chain was detected once. This sample was taken from a study of T cell responses to AZD1222 COVID-19 vaccine. This CDR3 has 15 residues. V shed 1 base and J shed 7 bases, with 14 bases lying between them. The germline V gene encodes CDR1 SEHNR and CDR2 FQNEAQ (reference sequence). Clones were sequenced by immunoSEQ multiplex PCR, and TCRdb holds only the in-frame ones, with some missing. The data hold more than 100,000 clones, with 70% to 85% observed a single time. The TCR comes from an adult in good health. This sequence joins TRBV7-9 and TRBJ1-5; D gene uncertain. The input for sequencing was peripheral blood, taken on day 0 of AZD1222 vaccination. CDR3 in amino acids: CASSLGGEGGQPQHF. The CDR3 DNA reads TGTGCCAGCAGCTTAGGGGGAGAGGGCGGGCAGCCCCAGCATTTT.